The rows below give T cell receptor beta chains drawn from one sample of a study of graft-versus-host responses after intestinal transplantation. Data came from immunoSEQ multiplex PCR; TCRdb stores just in-frame clones and leaves some out. The sample shows approximately 49,000 clones, more than 70% of them seen only once. The antigens for these receptors are not known. The source material was unstimulated CD4+ T cells sorted from spleen or lymph node cells, sampled before transplant. The source of these receptors is a human donor who was the organ donor for an intestinal transplant. Each CDR3 is given with its conserved first and last residue. Fields, in order: V gene, D gene, J gene, clone size, CDR3 DNA, CDR3 protein. A D gene is named only where the DNA matches it firmly. Not every row has a clone size; where given, it reads once, few, many or a size class.

>TRBV6-6|.|TRBJ1-4|.
TGTGCCAGCAGAAGAGGCGGGGGGAATGAAAAACTGTTTTTT
CASRRGGGNEKLFF
>TRBV19|.|TRBJ2-7|.
TGTGCCAGTAGCCCTAGCGAGCAGTACTTC
CASSPSEQYF
>TRBV6-1|.|TRBJ2-7|.
TGTGCCAGCAGTGATACCGGGACTCCCTCCTACGAGCAGTACTTC
CASSDTGTPSYEQYF
>TRBV28|TRBD1|TRBJ2-7|.
TGTGCCAGCAGTCCCTCCGGGACAGGGGGCTACGAGCAGTACTTC
CASSPSGTGGYEQYF
>TRBV27|.|TRBJ2-3|once
TGTGCCAGCAGTTTAGGGGGGACAGCCGGCTCAGATACGCAGTATTTT
CASSLGGTAGSDTQYF
>TRBV5-1|TRBD1|TRBJ1-2|once
TGCGCCAGCAGCCAGACGTCGGACAGGGGGAACTATGGCTACACCTTC
CASSQTSDRGNYGYTF
>TRBV5-1|TRBD1|TRBJ1-1|once
TGCGCCAGCAGCTTGTCGAACCTGGGACAGGGCGCTGAAGCTTTCTTT
CASSLSNLGQGAEAFF
>TRBV30|TRBD1|TRBJ2-3|.
TGTGCCTGGAGCGCCGGGACAGGGGAGACAGATACGCAGTATTTT
CAWSAGTGETDTQYF
>TRBV7-9|TRBD1|TRBJ1-1|.
TGTGCCAGCAGCCCGGGACAGATGAACACTGAAGCTTTCTTT
CASSPGQMNTEAFF
>TRBV5-1|TRBD2|TRBJ2-1|.
TGCGCCAGCAGCTTGCGGGAGGTCTCCTACAATGAGCAGTTCTTC
CASSLREVSYNEQFF
>TRBV5-5|.|TRBJ1-1|.
TGTGCCAGCAGCTTTACTCACACTGAAGCTTTCTTT
CASSFTHTEAFF
>TRBV29-1|.|TRBJ2-7|.
TGCAGCGTAGTCAGGGGTAGGGGCGAGCAGTACTTC
CSVVRGRGEQYF
>TRBV7-3|.|TRBJ2-2|.
TGTGCCAGCAGCTCCCGGGCCGGGGAGCTGTTTTTT
CASSSRAGELFF
>TRBV2|.|TRBJ2-1|.
TGTGCCAGCAGGACGGACAGCGGATCCTACAATGAGCAGTTCTTC
CASRTDSGSYNEQFF
>TRBV2|TRBD1|TRBJ1-2|.
TGTGCCAGCAGTATAGGACAGGGGTACTATGGCTACACCTTC
CASSIGQGYYGYTF
>TRBV2|.|TRBJ2-3|.
TGTGCCACTAGACTCGGATCAGATACGCAGTATTTT
CATRLGSDTQYF
>TRBV28|TRBD1|TRBJ1-5|.
TGTGCCAGCTCCACAGGGGCCTCGGGAAATCAGCCCCAGCATTTT
CASSTGASGNQPQHF
>TRBV7-3|TRBD1|TRBJ2-1|.
TGTGCCAGCAGCTCTACGGACAGGGGCTTTTTCTACAATGAGCAGTTCTTC
CASSSTDRGFFYNEQFF